This entry is about one T cell receptor (beta chain). The record originates from a study of blood T cell repertoires in COVID-19. Germline V gives CDR1 SNHLY, CDR2 FYNNEI. The CDR3 loop spans 16 amino acids. V was cut by 5 bases and J by 6 bases, with 17 bases left in between. The repertoire was sequenced with immunoSEQ multiplex PCR; TCRdb's copy has only in-frame clones and lacks some. The table shows around 230,000 clones, with roughly 80% occurring only once. The sample taken for sequencing was peripheral blood. The TCR sequence derives from a woman in her sixties with active or convalescent COVID-19. V usage is TRBV2 and J usage is TRBJ1-6, with D perhaps matching TRBD1 (6 bases). The CDR3 loop reads CASSPGGGAGNSPLHF. The CDR3 DNA reads as TGTGCCAGCAGTCCCGGCGGGGGCGCCGGTAATTCACCCCTCCACTTT.